The rows below give T cell receptor beta chains drawn from one sample of a study of metastatic and nonmetastatic thyroid tumors. TCRdb re-called clones from the PCR reads using MiXCR. Of under 25,000 clones listed, 10% to 15% are singletons. The sequenced sample was blood. Receptor source: a female donor with papillary thyroid cancer or a benign thyroid nodule (not recorded which). Some clones in this sample may be carry-over from other donors' samples. The CDR3 runs from the conserved cysteine through the conserved F or W. D genes are given only for firm matches. Not all rows give a size; the values are once, few, many and, for expanded clones, a class.

d_call | j_call | v_call | clone_size | cdr3_aa | cdr3_nt
TRBD1 | TRBJ2-5 | TRBV18 | many | CASSPGQGFGTQYF | TGTGCCAGCTCACCGGGACAGGGATTTGGGACCCAGTACTTC
TRBD2 | TRBJ2-3 | TRBV27 | medium-sized | CASSLGLAGVGDTQYF | TGTGCCAGCAGTCTAGGACTAGCGGGAGTAGGAGATACGCAGTATTTT
- | TRBJ1-5 | TRBV20-1 | many | CSARAGASDQPQHF | TGCAGTGCTAGAGCAGGGGCATCGGATCAGCCCCAGCATTTT
TRBD2 | TRBJ2-3 | TRBV20-1 | many | CSAIAGSVSLGVDTQYF | TGCAGTGCCATAGCGGGATCCGTAAGTTTAGGTGTAGATACGCAGTATTTT
- | TRBJ2-7 | TRBV5-1 | - | CASSPGLYSYEQYF | TGCGCCAGCAGCCCAGGTCTTTACTCCTACGAGCAGTACTTC
- | TRBJ2-2 | TRBV18 | many | CASSPRTPDTGELFF | TGTGCCAGCTCACCACGGACCCCGGACACCGGGGAGCTGTTTTTT
TRBD2 | TRBJ2-7 | TRBV19 | many | CASRPGTSGSREQYF | TGTGCCAGTCGTCCTGGGACTAGCGGGAGTCGGGAGCAGTACTTC
- | TRBJ1-1 | TRBV19 | - | CASTPPEGYTEAFF | TGTGCCAGTACCCCCCCGGAAGGTTACACTGAAGCTTTCTTT
TRBD1 | TRBJ2-3 | TRBV10-3 | many | CAISEPGTGGTDTQYF | TGTGCCATCAGTGAGCCTGGGACAGGGGGCACAGATACGCAGTATTTT
- | TRBJ2-5 | TRBV20-1 | many | CSAVAPSRDSGETQYF | TGCAGTGCAGTAGCCCCATCCCGGGACTCGGGAGAGACCCAGTACTTC
TRBD1 | TRBJ2-5 | TRBV20-1 | many | CSARNRGQETQYF | TGCAGTGCTAGAAACAGGGGCCAAGAGACCCAGTACTTC
- | TRBJ2-3 | TRBV6-1 | many | CATSRSSTDTQYF | TGTGCCACCTCTCGCTCTAGCACAGATACGCAGTATTTT
- | TRBJ1-5 | TRBV20-1 | many | CSASELVQPQHF | TGCAGTGCTAGTGAATTAGTTCAGCCCCAGCATTTT
- | TRBJ2-1 | TRBV20-1 | many | CSARPGLPKANEQFF | TGCAGTGCTAGACCGGGACTCCCAAAGGCCAATGAGCAGTTCTTC
- | TRBJ2-1 | TRBV9 | many | CASSVGADNEQFF | TGTGCCAGCAGCGTAGGGGCTGACAATGAGCAGTTCTTC
TRBD2 | TRBJ2-7 | TRBV5-1 | - | CASSGTHSGGYEQYF | TGCGCCAGCAGCGGGACTCACAGCGGGGGCTACGAGCAGTACTTC
- | TRBJ1-5 | TRBV6-1 | few | CASSTSLSNQPQHF | TGTGCCAGCAGCACTAGCTTGAGCAATCAGCCCCAGCATTTT
- | TRBJ1-1 | TRBV15 | few | CATRRSGGSGEAFF | TGTGCCACCAGACGGTCGGGGGGATCGGGGGAAGCTTTCTTT
TRBD1 | TRBJ1-1 | TRBV19 | - | CASVTTGWNTEAFF | TGTGCCAGTGTTACGACAGGGTGGAACACTGAAGCTTTCTTT
- | TRBJ1-3 | TRBV10-3 | many | CAISESGSGNTIYF | TGTGCCATCAGTGAGTCAGGCTCTGGAAACACCATATATTTT
- | TRBJ1-5 | TRBV27 | many | CASSLSYSNQPQHF | TGTGCCAGCAGTCTCAGTTATAGCAATCAGCCCCAGCATTTT
- | TRBJ1-5 | TRBV7-2 | many | CASSLVDPQPQHF | TGTGCCAGCAGCTTGGTGGACCCTCAGCCCCAGCATTTT
TRBD1 | TRBJ1-2 | TRBV11-2 | medium-sized | CASSLTRSTGDGYTF | TGTGCCAGCAGCTTAACTAGGAGTACAGGGGATGGCTACACCTTC
- | TRBJ1-1 | TRBV7-3 | - | CASSLHMNTEAFF | TGTGCCAGCAGCTTACACATGAACACTGAAGCTTTCTTT
- | TRBJ2-2 | TRBV27 | many | CASSFMGANTGELFF | TGTGCCAGCAGTTTTATGGGGGCAAACACCGGGGAGCTGTTTTTT
TRBD2 | TRBJ2-7 | TRBV20-1 | many | CSARREGSYEQYF | TGCAGTGCCCGGCGGGAGGGATCCTACGAGCAGTACTTC
- | TRBJ1-5 | TRBV20-1 | many | CSASRGMGSNQPQHF | TGCAGTGCTTCCCGAGGGATGGGTAGCAATCAGCCCCAGCATTTT
TRBD2 | TRBJ2-3 | TRBV20-1 | many | CSAEAGSTDTQYF | TGCAGTGCTGAAGCGGGAAGCACAGATACGCAGTATTTT
TRBD2 | TRBJ2-3 | TRBV6-5 | many | CASSYSASGSEDTQYF | TGTGCCAGCAGTTACTCAGCTAGCGGGAGTGAAGATACGCAGTATTTT
- | TRBJ1-4 | TRBV7-8 | many | CASSFSPRPSNEKLFF | TGTGCCAGCAGTTTTAGCCCCAGGCCTTCTAATGAAAAACTGTTTTTT
TRBD1 | TRBJ2-7 | TRBV6-1 | - | CASSEARAGGFYEQYF | TGTGCCAGCAGTGAAGCGCGGGCAGGGGGCTTCTACGAGCAGTACTTC
- | TRBJ1-1 | TRBV18 | - | CASSRQGRDTEAFF | TGTGCCAGCTCCCGTCAGGGCCGCGACACTGAAGCTTTCTTT
TRBD2 | TRBJ2-1 | TRBV5-1 | many | CASSFRSAGVSYNEQFF | TGCGCCAGCAGCTTCCGGTCAGCGGGAGTCTCCTACAATGAGCAGTTCTTC
- | TRBJ1-1 | TRBV6-1 | few | CASSLLPEAFF | TGTGCCAGCAGCCTACTACCTGAAGCTTTCTTT
- | TRBJ2-2 | TRBV7-2 | many | CASDSDTGELFF | TGTGCCAGCGACAGTGACACCGGGGAGCTGTTTTTT
- | TRBJ2-4 | TRBV25-1 | many | CASSVKSIQYF | TGTGCCAGCAGTGTGAAGAGCATTCAGTACTTC
- | TRBJ2-5 | TRBV7-7 | many | CASSFVRGETQYF | TGTGCTAGCAGCTTTGTTAGGGGGGAGACCCAGTACTTC
TRBD1 | TRBJ1-2 | TRBV5-1 | many | CASSQSDRGLLGYTF | TGCGCCAGCAGCCAATCGGACAGGGGCCTCCTCGGCTACACCTTC
TRBD1 | TRBJ1-2 | TRBV6-5 | - | CASSYGTGGLGDTF | TGTGCCAGCAGTTACGGGACAGGGGGCCTTGGTGACACCTTC
- | TRBJ2-1 | TRBV6-4 | many | CASSVGGNSYNEQFF | TGTGCCAGCAGTGTTGGCGGGAACTCCTACAATGAGCAGTTCTTC
- | TRBJ2-1 | TRBV19 | many | CASKRQDEQFF | TGTGCCAGCAAAAGACAGGATGAGCAGTTCTTC
- | TRBJ1-2 | TRBV7-8 | many | CASSPGFGYTF | TGTGCCAGCAGCCCAGGGTTTGGCTACACCTTC
- | TRBJ1-1 | TRBV12-5 | many | CASAATMNTEAFF | TGTGCTAGTGCCGCCACAATGAACACTGAAGCTTTCTTT
- | TRBJ2-5 | TRBV9 | many | CASSVDGGLETQYF | TGTGCCAGCAGCGTAGATGGGGGGTTAGAGACCCAGTACTTC
- | TRBJ1-2 | TRBV10-2 | many | CASSVFGSGDHGYTF | TGCGCCAGCAGTGTATTTGGGTCAGGGGACCATGGCTACACCTTC
- | TRBJ1-4 | TRBV4-1 | many | CASSQGLIVREKLFF | TGCGCCAGCAGCCAAGGATTAATAGTAAGGGAAAAACTGTTTTTT